This T cell receptor beta chain was captured in a study of shared clonotypes between healthy human individuals. A remark on this clone: The antigen remains unidentified.

Sequencing used immunoSEQ multiplex PCR; TCRdb keeps in-frame clones, though not all of them. The repertoire consists of about 800,000 clones, with around 96% occurring once and the leading ten covering around 0.21%. Findings and caveats of the study: Generation probability values for non-shared clonotypes were lower than those for clonotypes shared by all four donors.

CD45RO negativity and positive selection for CCR7 defined naive CD8 cells, a population that excluded terminally differentiated effector memory CD45RA+ cells. Trimming left V 2 bases short and J 8 bases short, with 19 bases between. CDR1 and CDR2 from the germline V gene are MNHNS and SASEGT. The CDR3 runs to 16 residues. V and J are TRBV6-1 and TRBJ2-1, with D unclear. Material: naive CD8+ T cells sorted from blood. The source is a man in his thirties or forties in good health. The CDR3 sequence is CASSEFNAPQADEQFF. CDR3 nucleotide sequence: TGTGCCAGCAGTGAATTCAACGCCCCCCAAGCAGATGAGCAGTTCTTC.